The present entry profiles one TCR beta chain with its context. In the original processing: Counts of nucleated cells, estimated from reference gene primer amplification, were obtained. Generated by immunoSEQ multiplex PCR, the TCRdb table keeps only in-frame clones and is missing some. V, J and clone size are taken as reported in that table, and D and trimming were inferred from the DNA itself. The sample contains around 100,000 clones, 80% of which appear only once. The data originate from a study of blood T cell repertoires in COVID-19. Study-wide context: Whether acute or convalescent, the COVID-19 samples came from the United States, Italy and Spain.

Germline V gene sequence: CDR1 MNHEY, CDR2 SVGAGI. This CDR3 has 12 residues. Trimming cost V 7 bases and J 3 bases, with 9 bases left between them. The sequence was obtained from a man between 70 and 80 years old with active or convalescent COVID-19. The V gene is TRBV6-5, the J gene TRBJ1-1; unclear D gene. Sequencing was carried out using peripheral blood. The CDR3 region has the DNA TGTGCCAGCATTGGAGGGCACACTGAAGCTTTCTTT. It yields the protein CASIGGHTEAFF.